The 18 T cell receptor beta chains listed next were all sequenced from one sample in a study of T cells in localized non-small cell lung cancer. The table came from immunoSEQ multiplex PCR; TCRdb's copy has only in-frame clones and leaves some out. Here the sample spans over 30,000 clones, 78% being singletons. Sample: peripheral blood, taken before any cancer treatment. Receptor source: a male donor at least 60 years old with stage II squamous cell lung carcinoma.

This clone has a handful of counts. The chain carries TRBV25-1 and TRBJ2-1; no firm D call. V gave up 0 bases and J gave up 8 bases, with 8 bases separating them. CDR3 length equals 13 residues. CDR1 MGHDK and CDR2 SYGVNS come from the germline V gene. The CDR3 DNA follows: TGTGCCAGCAGTGAATATAACCAGGATGAGCAGTTCTTC. Its protein is CASSEYNQDEQFF.

This chain links TRBV10-1 with TRBJ1-2; D is unresolved. The CDR3 runs 13 residues. The germline CDR1 and CDR2 sequences are WNHNN and SYGVQD (reference sequence). Trimming pared 3 bases from V and 4 bases from J, leaving 9 bases between. The CDR3 bases are TGCGCCAGCAGTGACCCCAGTGCCTATGGCTACACCTTC. It specifies CASSDPSAYGYTF.

This chain uses TRBV27 with TRBJ2-7; 10 nucleotides align to TRBD2. This CDR3 spans 15 amino acids. In germline, CDR1 is MNHEY, CDR2 SMNVEV (reference sequence). V gave up 5 bases and J gave up 2 bases; unmatched junction bases: 6. For the CDR3, the DNA is TGTGCCAGCAGTCCCCGACTAGCGGGCCCCTACGAGCAGTACTTC. This sequence encodes CASSPRLAGPYEQYF.

The chain is built from TRBV2 and TRBJ1-1, with D tentatively TRBD1 (5 bases). V was pared by 6 bases and J by 2 bases, with 10 bases between. Germline CDR1 is SNHLY and CDR2 is FYNNEI. There are 13 residues in the CDR3. CDR3 residues: CASSGDFNTEAFF. CDR3 sequence (DNA): TGTGCCAGCAGCGGGGACTTCAACACTGAAGCTTTCTTT. Drawing the rest from reference TRBV2 and TRBJ1-1, the complete variable domain is EPEVTQTPSHQVTQMGQEVILRCVPISNHLYFYWYRQILGQKVEFLVSFYNNEISEKSEIFDDQFSVERPDGSNFTLKIRSTKLEDSAMYFCASSGDFNTEAFFGQGTRLTVV.

The chain has TRBV6-1 and TRBJ1-3; D gene uncertain. V gave up 3 bases and J gave up 4 bases, with 16 bases separating them. Germline assignment: CDR1 MNHNS and CDR2 SASEGT. CDR3 size: 16 residues. The CDR3 reads CASSEGITTTGNTIYF. Written as DNA, the CDR3 is TGTGCCAGCAGTGAGGGCATAACAACTACCGGAAACACCATATATTTT.

The V call is TRBV27, the J call TRBJ1-2, with no clear D. The germline V gene has CDR1 MNHEY and CDR2 SMNVEV (reference sequence). Trimming took 6 bases from V and 6 from J, leaving 20 bases between them. The CDR3 length is 15 residues. The CDR3 loop is CASRLNGWTDNGYTF. In DNA form, the CDR3 reads TGTGCCAGCAGACTGAACGGATGGACGGATAATGGCTACACCTTC.

The chain employs TRBV11-2 and TRBJ1-1; unclear D gene. V was cut by 5 bases and J by 0 bases, with 7 bases left in between. The CDR3 extends over 13 amino acids. From germline, CDR1 is SGHAT and CDR2 FQNNGV. CDR3 protein: CASSAGMNTEAFF. In DNA, the CDR3 is TGTGCCAGCAGCGCCGGTATGAACACTGAAGCTTTCTTT.

The chain combines TRBV9 with TRBJ1-2; D unclear. V dropped 0 bases and J dropped 4 bases, with 19 bases sitting between them. This CDR3 is built from 17 residues. CDR1 is SGDLS and CDR2 is YYNGEE in the germline V gene. CDR3 in amino acids: CASSVGVGEALSYGYTF. In nucleotides, the CDR3 is TGTGCCAGCAGCGTAGGGGTCGGGGAGGCGCTGAGCTATGGCTACACCTTC.

J is TRBJ1-5 and V is TRBV19, with 7 bases aligning to TRBD1. This CDR3 comprises 14 residues. The junction had 10 bases not matched to a gene; V was cut back by 7 bases and J by 7 bases. Germline lookup yields CDR1 LNHDA and CDR2 SQIVND (reference sequence). The CDR3 region is CASTSTGSGQPQHF. CDR3 coding DNA: TGTGCCAGTACTTCGACAGGGAGTGGACAGCCCCAGCATTTT.

This chain links TRBV5-1 with TRBJ1-5, with D unclear. V lost 4 bases and J 1 base, leaving 12 bases between the germline ends. The CDR3 length is 15 residues. Per the germline V gene, CDR1 is SGHRS and CDR2 is YFSETQ. The CDR3 loop is CASSPEGISNQPQHF. DNA for the CDR3: TGCGCCAGCAGCCCAGAAGGGATAAGCAATCAGCCCCAGCATTTT. Using reference TRBV5-1 and TRBJ1-5 for the parts outside the CDR3, the full variable domain is KAGVTQTPRYLIKTRGQQVTLSCSPISGHRSVSWYQQTPGQGLQFLFEYFSETQRNKGNFPGRFSGRQFSNSRSEMNVSTLELGDSALYLCASSPEGISNQPQHFGDGTRLSIL.

V is TRBV7-8 and J is TRBJ2-7; TRBD1 matches 7 bases. The CDR3 runs to 15 residues. With V trimmed by 3 bases and J by 0 bases, 5 bases remained unmatched. Per the germline V gene, CDR1 is SGHVS and CDR2 is FQNEAQ. In nucleotides, the CDR3 is TGTGCCAGCAGCTTCAGGGGACAGCCCTCCTACGAGCAGTACTTC. Translating gives CASSFRGQPSYEQYF.

The V and J genes are TRBV7-2 and TRBJ2-3; D remains unclear. V lost 4 bases to trimming and J lost 1 base, with 12 bases between them. The CDR3 has 15 residues. The germline gives CDR1 SGHTA, CDR2 FQGNSA. CDR3 coding DNA: TGTGCCAGCAGCTCTTGGGCCCCGGGCACAGATACGCAGTATTTT. Translating gives CASSSWAPGTDTQYF.

The chain carries TRBV19 and TRBJ1-4; maybe TRBD1 (5 bases). The CDR3 has 15 residues. In germline, CDR1 is LNHDA, CDR2 SQIVND (reference sequence). The V gene lost 1 base and the J gene lost 9 bases, with 15 bases spanning the gap. The CDR3 bases are TGTGCCAGTAGTATAGCGCAGGGCCTCCGAAAAAAACTGTTTTTT. It codes for CASSIAQGLRKKLFF.

The chain combines TRBV7-6 with TRBJ1-1, with D perhaps matching TRBD1 (5 bases). The CDR3 has 15 amino acids. Germline CDR1 reads SGHVS; CDR2 reads FNYEAQ. The germline V and J ends were trimmed by 0 bases and 4 bases, with 12 bases remaining between them. CDR3 sequence (DNA): TGTGCCAGCAGCTTAGCGGTAGGGGCGGGCACTGAAGCTTTCTTT. Translated: CASSLAVGAGTEAFF.

The chain recombines TRBV4-1 with TRBJ1-2, with a weak D call TRBD1 (6 bases). The CDR3 is made up of 15 amino acids. V shed 3 bases and J shed 3 bases, with 14 bases lying between them. Germline V lookup: CDR1 MGHRA, CDR2 YSYEKL. CDR3 sequence reads: CASSQDLQGHYGYTF. CDR3 in DNA: TGCGCCAGCAGCCAGGATCTACAGGGTCACTATGGCTACACCTTC.

This chain joins TRBV15 and TRBJ1-4, with 8 positions matching TRBD1. Trimming removed 8 bases from V and 8 bases from J; junction bases left unmatched: 10. This CDR3 is built from 14 residues. Germline V gene data show CDR1 as LNHNV and CDR2 as YYDKDF (reference sequence). The DNA for the CDR3 is TGTGCCACCGCCTTAGGGCAGGGGGCGGAAAAACTGTTTTTT. It is translated as CATALGQGAEKLFF.

This chain joins TRBV6-6 and TRBJ1-3; no definite D call. The CDR3 has 14 amino acids. V was pared by 4 bases and J by 4 bases, with 11 bases between. Germline CDR1 and CDR2: MNHNY and SVGAGI (reference sequence). The CDR3 DNA follows: TGTGCCAGCAGTTCGCCGGCTCCAGGAAACACCATATATTTT. Its translation: CASSSPAPGNTIYF.

The V gene is TRBV5-8, the J gene TRBJ2-3; D call uncertain. This CDR3 region has 14 residues. The V end was cut by 3 bases, the J end by 2 bases, with 10 bases between. Germline CDR1 and CDR2: SGHTS and YDEGEE. For the CDR3, the DNA is TGTGCCAGCAGCTCCCCCGGGTCCACAGATACGCAGTATTTT. Its protein product is CASSSPGSTDTQYF.